This TCR beta chain originates from a study of T-cell memory formation after mild COVID-19. Study-level findings and limits: Clones that contracted from day 15 to 85 were balanced CD4/CD8, while later expanders leaned CD4+. Certain responding clones were present in pre-infection memory, suggesting participation of cross-reactive memory.

TCRdb passed the 5' RACE reads through MiXCR, listing each CDR3 protein once. The data contain 400,000 or so distinct CDR3 sequences, around 19% of them seen just once; the ten biggest clones take up about 8.1%. This clonotype was picked up a small number of times. What it recognizes is unknown. This CDR3 has 14 amino acids. The V segment lost 6 bases and the J segment 6 bases; nucleotides outside the gene matches: 10. In germline, CDR1 is DFQATT, CDR2 SNEGSKA (reference sequence). V is TRBV20-1 and J is TRBJ2-4, with 8 bases identical to TRBD2. The sample taken for sequencing was PBMCs or a T cell subset sorted from them (not recorded which). This sequence originates from an adult woman who had mild COVID-19 (a few samples of this study predate the infection). Cell type and time point are not known. CDR3 protein: CSATRPGGGNIQYF. The CDR3 DNA is TGCAGTGCCACCCGTCCGGGAGGGGGAAACATTCAGTACTTC.